This entry lists 18 T cell receptor beta chains sequenced from one sample in a study of blood T cell repertoires in COVID-19 (dated by TCRdb to the early 2020s). Library creation used the immunoSEQ multiplex PCR assay. Held by TCRdb, this immuneACCESS table contains in-frame sequences only and omits some clones. Under half of the omission traces to an unresolved V gene where checked; the cause of the rest is unknown. The table for this sample lists roughly 350,000 clones; approximately 91% of them were counted only once. The top ten hold about 7% of the sample. Input material: peripheral blood. These receptors originate from a woman aged 70-85 years with COVID-19, enrolled during active disease.

The chain joins TRBV30 to TRBJ2-1, with 10 bases lining up with TRBD2. Germline CDR1 and CDR2: GTSNPN and SVGIG (reference sequence). V shed 4 bases, J shed 7 bases, and the junction held 16 bases outside the gene matches. The CDR3 loop spans 17 amino acids. CDR3 bases: TGTGCCTGGATGTCTATAGGCTGGACTAGCGGTGGTAATGAGCAGTTCTTC. Amino acids: CAWMSIGWTSGGNEQFF.

This clone occurred once. The rearrangement joins TRBV5-6 to TRBJ1-5, with D uncertain. The CDR3 spans 16 residues. Looked up from germline, CDR1 is SGHDT and CDR2 is YYEEEE. V dropped 5 bases and J dropped 1 base, with 16 bases sitting between them. For the CDR3, the DNA is TGTGCCAGCAGTCGTAAGGGAGCTTGGAGCAATCAGCCCCAGCATTTT. Translating it yields CASSRKGAWSNQPQHF. Together with reference TRBV5-6 and TRBJ1-5, the CDR3 gives the full variable domain: DAGVTQSPTHLIKTRGQQVTLRCSPKSGHDTVSWYQQALGQGPQFIFQYYEEEERQRGNFPDRFSGHQFPNYSSELNVNALLLGDSALYLCASSRKGAWSNQPQHFGDGTRLSIL.

This clone was seen once. The V and J genes are TRBV4-1 and TRBJ1-2, with TRBD1 matching 9 bases. V was clipped by 4 bases and J by 8 bases; unmatched bases: 11. Germline-derived CDR1 and CDR2 are MGHRA and YSYEKL. The CDR3 totals 15 residues. The CDR3, as DNA: TGCGCCAGCAGCCCGTCCGGGACAGGGTCTCGGGGCTACACCTTC. This encodes CASSPSGTGSRGYTF.

The chain recombines TRBV3-1 (or the pseudogene TRBV3-2) with TRBJ2-1, with 8 bases fitting TRBD2. CDR1 is LGHDT and CDR2 is YNNKEL in the germline V gene (reference sequence). Germline trimming cut 4 bases from V and 10 bases from J; bases unmatched to any gene: 9. The CDR3 has 14 amino acids. CDR3 amino acids: CASSLSGGPGEQFF. In nucleotides, the CDR3 is TGTGCCAGCAGCCTGTCGGGGGGGCCCGGGGAGCAGTTCTTC.

The rearrangement joins TRBV6-5 to TRBJ1-2; possible D gene TRBD1, 5 bases. From germline, CDR1 is MNHEY and CDR2 SVGAGI. The V gene lost 5 bases and the J gene lost 4 bases, with 17 bases spanning the gap. The CDR3 has 15 residues. CDR3 residues: CASSPRTGGAYGYTF. CDR3 bases: TGTGCCAGCAGTCCCCGGACGGGGGGAGCCTATGGCTACACCTTC.

This chain joins TRBV7-2 and TRBJ2-2, with 10 nucleotides matching TRBD2. The junction had 11 bases not matched to a gene; V was cut back by 3 bases and J by 7 bases. This CDR3 contains 17 residues. The V gene's germline CDR1 is SGHTA and CDR2 FQGNSA. This chain's CDR3 is CASSLLSLAGVSGELFF. CDR3 in DNA: TGTGCCAGCAGCTTGCTCTCCCTAGCGGGGGTGAGCGGGGAGCTGTTTTTT.

The chain is built from TRBV24-1 and TRBJ1-1; tentative D call: TRBD1 (5 bases). Germline assignment: CDR1 KGHDR and CDR2 SFDVKD. The CDR3 is 13 amino acids. The V end lost 4 bases, the J end lost 3 bases, and 8 bases lay between the germline ends. The CDR3 is CATSERGDTEAFF. CDR3 nucleotide sequence: TGTGCCACCAGTGAACGGGGGGACACTGAAGCTTTCTTT.

The chain links TRBV6-6 to TRBJ1-1; tentative D call: TRBD1 (6 bases). The germline gives CDR1 MNHNY, CDR2 SVGAGI (reference sequence). Trimming removed 8 bases at V and 5 bases at J, with 9 bases between. The CDR3 consists of 11 residues. The DNA for the CDR3 is TGTGCCAGCGCGGACAGTACTGAAGCTTTCTTT. This sequence encodes CASADSTEAFF.

The chain links TRBV5-1 to TRBJ2-5, with D perhaps TRBD1 (6 bases). CDR1 is SGHRS and CDR2 is YFSETQ in the germline V gene. V was pared by 4 bases and J by 5 bases, with 18 bases between. The CDR3 contains 15 residues. For the CDR3, the DNA is TGCGCCAGCAGCCTTGCTGGGGGCGCGTTGGAGACCCAGTACTTC. Its translation is CASSLAGGALETQYF.

V gene TRBV28 combines with J gene TRBJ1-4; 7 nucleotides align to TRBD1. Trimming took 5 bases from V and 8 from J; bases not matched to a gene: 8. CDR1 MDHEN and CDR2 SYDVKM come from the germline V gene. The CDR3 runs 14 residues. CDR3 sequence reads: CASSPRQGWEKLFF. CDR3 bases: TGTGCCAGCAGTCCCAGACAGGGTTGGGAAAAACTGTTTTTT. The variable domain in full, with the rest retrieved from reference TRBV28 and TRBJ1-4, is DVKVTQSSRYLVKRTGEKVFLECVQDMDHENMFWYRQDPGLGLRLIYFSYDVKMKEKGDIPEGYSVSREKKERFSLILESASTNQTSMYLCASSPRQGWEKLFFGSGTQLSVL.

The table lists this clone with a count of one. The genes are TRBV11-2 and TRBJ1-1; D gene uncertain. CDR3 length: 15 residues. Trimming cost V 1 base and J 10 bases, with 19 bases left between them. Germline V gives CDR1 SGHAT, CDR2 FQNNGV. DNA for the CDR3: TGTGCCAGCAGCTTAGGGAGGACTGAGGTTGTCGGAGCTTTCTTT. As protein: CASSLGRTEVVGAFF.

This chain links TRBV27 with TRBJ1-2; tentatively, D is TRBD1 (5 bases). V lost 2 bases and J 6 bases, leaving 13 bases between the germline ends. Germline V gene sequence: CDR1 MNHEY, CDR2 SMNVEV (reference sequence). CDR3 length: 14 residues. The CDR3 reads CASSLRGLQDGYTF. For the CDR3, the DNA is TGTGCCAGCAGTTTACGGGGGTTGCAAGATGGCTACACCTTC.

This chain connects TRBV2 to TRBJ2-2, with 8 bases lining up with TRBD2. This CDR3 has 14 amino acids. Unmatched junction bases numbered 2, after V lost 2 bases and J lost 6 bases. Germline lookup yields CDR1 SNHLY and CDR2 FYNNEI. In DNA form, the CDR3 reads TGTGCCAGCAGTGAAACGGGGGGGTCCGGGGAGCTGTTTTTT. Amino acid sequence: CASSETGGSGELFF.

This clone has just a few counts. Written as DNA, the CDR3 is TGTGCCAGCTCACCAAGAGAACAGTCAGTGACTAATGAAAAACTGTTTTTT. As protein: CASSPREQSVTNEKLFF. The rearrangement links TRBV18 to TRBJ1-4; D is undetermined. Trimming left V 2 bases short and J 2 bases short, with 15 bases between. The CDR3 extends over 17 amino acids. The V gene's germline CDR1 is KGHSH and CDR2 LQKENI. The full variable domain, its missing parts supplied by reference TRBV18 and TRBJ1-4, is NAGVMQNPRHLVRRRGQEARLRCSPMKGHSHVYWYRQLPEEGLKFMVYLQKENIIDESGMPKERFSAEFPKEGPSILRIQQVVRGDSAAYFCASSPREQSVTNEKLFFGSGTQLSVL.

This chain connects TRBV6-5 to TRBJ2-4; 10 bases are a match to TRBD1. CDR1 is MNHEY, CDR2 SVGAGI, per germline. With 6 bases clipped from V and 2 bases from J, the junction kept 4 bases outside the gene matches. This CDR3 spans 15 amino acids. CDR3 sequence (DNA): TGTGCCAGCAGCAGGGACAGGGGAACCAAAAACATTCAGTACTTC. Translating it yields CASSRDRGTKNIQYF.

The V gene is TRBV4-1, the J gene TRBJ1-2; tentatively, D is TRBD1 (6 bases). Germline CDR1 and CDR2: MGHRA and YSYEKL. The CDR3 consists of 17 residues. The V end lost 4 bases, the J end lost 8 bases, and 26 bases lay between the germline ends. The CDR3 DNA follows: TGCGCCAGCAGCCCCAGGAGAAACCGAAGCCGACAGGCCGGCTACACCTTC. Protein product: CASSPRRNRSRQAGYTF.

This chain uses TRBV29-1 with TRBJ1-1; weak D call: TRBD1 (6 bases). The ends were cut back, 7 bases at V and 0 bases at J, with 9 bases in the middle. Germline V lookup: CDR1 SQVTM, CDR2 ANQGSEA. The CDR3 has 12 residues. This chain's CDR3 is CSAGQMNTEAFF. The DNA for the CDR3 is TGCAGCGCCGGACAGATGAACACTGAAGCTTTCTTT.

The rearrangement uses TRBV6-6 and TRBJ2-6; possible D gene TRBD1, 5 bases. Germline V gene lookup returns CDR1 MNHNY and CDR2 SVGAGI (reference sequence). The CDR3 spans 15 residues. V was clipped by 4 bases and J by 1 base, with 8 bases between them. The CDR3 coding sequence is TGTGCCAGCAGTTTTCAGGGATCTGGGGCCAACGTCCTGACTTTC. The encoded protein is CASSFQGSGANVLTF.